These T cell receptor beta chains were read from a single sample in a study of CD8 T cells in ankylosing spondylitis. TCRdb re-derived calls from the 5' RACE reads in MiXCR, one entry per CDR3 protein. This table holds 670,000 or so distinct CDR3 sequences, 15% to 20% found once. Sequenced material: blood, either unsorted or a sorted T cell fraction (not recorded which). The origin of the receptors is a male donor with ankylosing spondylitis. The CDR3 runs from the conserved cysteine through the conserved F or W. Fields, in order: J gene, V gene, clone size, D gene, CDR3 protein, CDR3 DNA. The D gene is left open where the match is weak. Clone size, where shown, is once, few, many, or a class for clones that have expanded.

TRBJ2-2,TRBV6-1,few,TRBD2,CASRATSGGPWTGELFF,TGTGCCAGCAGGGCGACTAGCGGGGGGCCGTGGACCGGGGAGCTGTTTTTT
TRBJ2-1,TRBV30,.,.,CAWRNHYNEQFF,TGTGCCTGGAGGAATCATTACAATGAGCAGTTCTTC
TRBJ1-2,TRBV25-1,.,.,CASSDRTPYGYTF,TGTGCCAGCAGTGATCGCACACCTTATGGCTACACCTTC
TRBJ2-5,TRBV29-1,many,.,CSVETVERAETQYF,TGCAGCGTTGAAACGGTAGAAAGGGCGGAGACCCAGTACTTC
TRBJ2-1,TRBV6-1,few,TRBD2,CASRRGTSGGYNEQFF,TGTGCCAGCAGGAGAGGGACTAGCGGGGGGTACAATGAGCAGTTCTTC
TRBJ1-1,TRBV11-2,many,.,CASSLPFNTEAFF,TGTGCCAGCAGCTTACCCTTCAACACTGAAGCTTTCTTT
TRBJ2-3,TRBV5-6,.,TRBD2,CASSLPLAGGPEDTQYF,TGTGCCAGCAGCTTGCCCTTAGCGGGGGGGCCCGAAGATACGCAGTATTTT
TRBJ2-3,TRBV5-1,few,.,CASSGGGASGRTDTQYF,TGCGCCAGCAGCGGGGGGGGCGCTAGCGGACGCACAGATACGCAGTATTTT
TRBJ2-2,TRBV6-1,.,TRBD2,CASSQTSGRPGELFF,TGTGCCAGCAGTCAGACTAGCGGGAGACCCGGGGAGCTGTTTTTT
TRBJ2-5,TRBV27,few,.,CASSFRASQETQYF,TGTGCCAGCAGTTTTCGAGCCAGCCAAGAGACCCAGTACTTC
TRBJ2-7,TRBV4-2,.,TRBD1,CASSQDPGQGSSYEQYF,TGTGCCAGCAGCCAAGACCCGGGACAGGGGAGCTCCTACGAGCAGTACTTC
TRBJ2-3,TRBV20-1,.,.,CSARYGVVLDTQYF,TGCAGTGCTAGATACGGTGTGGTTTTAGATACGCAGTATTTT
TRBJ2-7,TRBV4-2,.,.,CASSQGQGGGSYEQYF,TGTGCCAGCAGCCAAGGCCAGGGGGGAGGTTCCTACGAGCAGTACTTC
TRBJ2-7,TRBV20-1,few,.,CSARGALGLKSSYEQYF,TGCAGTGCTAGAGGGGCCCTCGGACTAAAGAGCTCCTACGAGCAGTACTTC
TRBJ2-1,TRBV7-8,.,TRBD1,CASSLRQGFYNEQFF,TGTGCCAGCAGCTTAAGACAGGGGTTCTACAATGAGCAGTTCTTC
TRBJ2-5,TRBV24-1,few,.,CATMETQYF,TGTGCCACCATGGAGACCCAGTACTTC
TRBJ1-5,TRBV20-1,few,TRBD1,CSATRTGFGQPQHF,TGCAGTGCTACTAGGACAGGATTTGGTCAGCCCCAGCATTTT